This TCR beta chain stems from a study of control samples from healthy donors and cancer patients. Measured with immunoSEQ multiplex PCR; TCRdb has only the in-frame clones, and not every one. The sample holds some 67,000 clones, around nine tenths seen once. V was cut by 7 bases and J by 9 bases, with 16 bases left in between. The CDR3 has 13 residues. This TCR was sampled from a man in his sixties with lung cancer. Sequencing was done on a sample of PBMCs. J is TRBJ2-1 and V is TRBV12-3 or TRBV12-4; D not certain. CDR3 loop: CASTIIGLLEQFF. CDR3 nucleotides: TGTGCCAGCACCATCATAGGCCTCCTTGAGCAGTTCTTC.